Below, 4 T cell receptor beta chains from the same sample are listed, as sequenced in a study of blood T cell repertoires in COVID-19. Some clones are missing from TCRdb's copy, which holds only in-frame ones; the method was immunoSEQ multiplex PCR. This sample has about 100,000 clones, with around three quarters found just once. Specimen: peripheral blood. The receptors were sampled from a man in his fifties who had recovered from COVID-19.

This chain links TRBV28 with TRBJ1-2, with 11 positions matching TRBD1. V was pared by 5 bases and J by 4 bases, with 12 bases of the junction left unmatched. The CDR3 totals 17 residues. Germline-derived CDR1 and CDR2 are MDHEN and SYDVKM. The CDR3 region is CASSVPGTGGFRYGYTF. The CDR3 DNA reads TGTGCCAGCAGTGTCCCCGGGACAGGGGGTTTTCGCTATGGCTACACCTTC.

The rearrangement links TRBV9 to TRBJ2-5; 10 positions match TRBD2. CDR3 length: 15 amino acids. CDR1 and CDR2 (germline): SGDLS, YYNGEE. Trimming at V came to 3 bases and at J to 4 bases, leaving 6 bases not matched to a gene. The CDR3 bases are TGTGCCAGCAGCGAGGATTTAGCGGGGGGAGAGACCCAGTACTTC. Translation: CASSEDLAGGETQYF. The full variable domain, in which reference TRBV9 and TRBJ2-5 provide the parts outside the CDR3, is DSGVTQTPKHLITATGQRVTLRCSPRSGDLSVYWYQQSLDQGLQFLIQYYNGEERAKGNILERFSAQQFPDLHSELNLSSLELGDSALYFCASSEDLAGGETQYFGPGTRLLVL.

This sequence joins TRBV5-1 and TRBJ1-6; no clear D. The CDR3 runs to 14 residues. The V gene's germline CDR1 is SGHRS and CDR2 YFSETQ. V was trimmed by 2 bases and J by 10 bases, leaving 13 bases between them. CDR3 sequence reads: CASSLQKGGSPLHF. The CDR3 DNA follows: TGCGCCAGCAGCTTACAGAAGGGAGGATCACCCCTCCACTTT. Supplemented by reference TRBV5-1 and TRBJ1-6, the full variable domain reads KAGVTQTPRYLIKTRGQQVTLSCSPISGHRSVSWYQQTPGQGLQFLFEYFSETQRNKGNFPGRFSGRQFSNSRSEMNVSTLELGDSALYLCASSLQKGGSPLHFGNGTRLTVT.

The J gene is TRBJ1-3, the V gene TRBV9, with D uncertain. The CDR3 runs to 17 residues. CDR1 SGDLS and CDR2 YYNGEE come from the germline V gene. Trimming shortened V by 4 bases and J by 1 base, and 18 bases separated the two germline ends. The CDR3: CASSPEGGRPSGNTIYF. The CDR3 DNA is TGTGCCAGCAGCCCCGAGGGTGGCAGGCCGTCTGGAAACACCATATATTTT. Together with reference TRBV9 and TRBJ1-3, the CDR3 gives the full variable domain: DSGVTQTPKHLITATGQRVTLRCSPRSGDLSVYWYQQSLDQGLQFLIQYYNGEERAKGNILERFSAQQFPDLHSELNLSSLELGDSALYFCASSPEGGRPSGNTIYFGEGSWLTVV.